The source of this TCR beta chain is a study of identical twins. Study-wide results and caveats: Modeled out-of-frame TCR alpha sharing in monozygotic twins fell below observed levels. Abundant cord blood beta clonotypes carried fewer insertions; memory repertoires showed none. Partial confounding of zero-insertion analyses by invariant MAIT and iNKT cells was possible. Researchers reported weaker excess twin sharing in beta out-of-frame sequences.

Via MiXCR, TCRdb re-called the 5' RACE reads, giving one row per CDR3 protein. The sample lists 420,000 or so distinct CDR3 sequences; roughly 18% were seen once. To note about this clonotype: Its specificity is unknown.

CDR1 MGHDK and CDR2 SYGVNS come from the germline V gene. The CDR3 extends over 15 amino acids. Trimming cost V 6 bases and J 6 bases, with 21 bases left between them. The V call is TRBV25-1, the J call TRBJ2-7; D could derive from TRBD1 or TRBD2 (5 bases each). Sequencing was done on a sample of naive T cells sorted from blood. The sequence came from a man between 50 and 59 years old in good health. In DNA, the CDR3 is TGTGCCAGCAGACGGGACGGAACTGAGGCTAGCGAGCAGTACTTC. Translation: CASRRDGTEASEQYF.